This T cell receptor beta chain was found in a study of human T cells and chemical hapten exposure. Study-wide points: Counts of TCRs expanded at PT1 correlated positively with patch test score.

Per the original data handling: The median was roughly 95,000 TCRs per sample, ranging roughly 23,224 to 750,000. One entry per CDR3 protein, called by TCRdb with MiXCR from the RACE reads. TCRdb, not the authors, supplied the V and J calls. The profile covers some 99,000 distinct CDR3 sequences, with more than 7% appearing a single time and about 3.4% taken by the ten largest. Comment on this clonotype: Its antigen is undetermined.

There are 14 residues in the CDR3. The germline CDR1 and CDR2 sequences are SGHRS and YFSETQ. After removal of 7 bases from V and 9 bases from J, the junction contained 9 bases not matched to a gene. As for time point: patch test 2, 6 weeks after DPC sensitization. This sample's treatment: therapeutic diphenylcyclopropenone sensitization with weekly scalp DPC. The template was total RNA from unfractionated whole blood. The V and J genes are TRBV5-1 and TRBJ1-3, with TRBD1 matching over 11 bases. The sample here was whole blood, taken in connection with sensitization to the hapten diphenylcyclopropenone (DPC). The receptor was derived from a woman between 35 and 50 years old with alopecia areata. Some clones in this sample may be carry-over from other donors' samples. The CDR3 reads CASAWDRGSLTIYF. The DNA for the CDR3 is TGCGCCAGCGCATGGGACAGGGGGTCTCTCACCATATATTTT. The whole variable domain, filled in from reference TRBV5-1 and TRBJ1-3, reads KAGVTQTPRYLIKTRGQQVTLSCSPISGHRSVSWYQQTPGQGLQFLFEYFSETQRNKGNFPGRFSGRQFSNSRSEMNVSTLELGDSALYLCASAWDRGSLTIYFGEGSWLTVV.